The clone carrying this T cell receptor beta chain is classed as medium-sized by frequency. Its antigen is unidentified. TRB amplification used approximately 250 ng of peripheral blood genomic DNA. This sample was taken from a study of T cell clusters in autoimmune cytopenias. Study-wide background: A median age of roughly 64 years and mean of approximately 51 years characterized healthy donor controls.

TRB rearrangements were amplified by touch-down multiplex PCR with mixed TRB-A/B primers. TCRdb reprocessed the multiplex PCR reads, keeping one entry per CDR3 protein, no DNA. This repertoire includes under 8,500 distinct CDR3 sequences. Overall study results and limits: Physiological T cell clusters of healthy donors were apparently absent in primary autoimmune cytopenia patients.

These same records also appear under a second study, on T cell repertoires in aging, cancer and after chemotherapy. That paper states: Healthy donors lost TCR diversity with age mainly through richness, cancer patients through richness and evenness. Immunological memory after chemotherapy cannot be judged from the repertoire data.

The sequencing input was peripheral blood. The TCR comes from a human donor in good health.

The CDR3 protein is CASSIGQGWDGYTF. This chain connects TRBV19 to TRBJ1-2; the D call from TCRdb, TRBD1, cannot be confirmed without DNA. Germline V gives CDR1 LNHDA, CDR2 SQIVND (reference sequence). This CDR3 region has 14 residues.